This T cell receptor beta chain derives from a study of blood T cells in healthy people across ages. General study results and limits: Diversity estimated from one million T cells was considered an underestimate.

The CDR3 spans 16 residues. Germline V lookup: CDR1 SGHAT, CDR2 FQNNGV. V dropped 5 bases and J dropped 2; count of bases not matched to a gene: 7. Each sample used at least 6.5 million PBMCs. Sample-barcoded 5' priming and a J-beta primer mix drove a second PCR of roughly 6 to 12 cycles. TCRdb ran MiXCR on the 5' RACE reads and lists one entry per CDR3 protein. This table holds fewer than 1,000,000 distinct CDR3 sequences, under 45% found once. Details on this clonotype: Its antigen is not identified.

Sequencing was done on a sample of blood. The chain recombines TRBV11-2 with TRBJ2-1, with 9 positions matching TRBD2. The receptor's source is a man in his fifties or sixties in good health. CDR3 sequence (DNA): TGTGCCAGCAGCCTTATGAGCGGGGGGACCTACAATGAGCAGTTCTTC. This encodes CASSLMSGGTYNEQFF.